One and the same sample provided the 20 T cell receptor beta chains below, sequenced in a study of T-cell memory formation after mild COVID-19. TCRdb re-called the 5' RACE reads through MiXCR, storing one row per CDR3 protein. Of fewer than 600,000 distinct CDR3 sequences in the sample, about a fifth were seen once. Sequencing was carried out using PBMCs or a T cell subset sorted from them (not recorded which). These receptors came from an adult woman who had mild COVID-19 (a few samples of this study predate the infection). Cell type and time point are not known.

The V gene is TRBV7-6, the J gene TRBJ1-4; unclear D gene. V gave up 1 base and J gave up 10 bases, with 13 bases separating them. The length of the CDR3 is 14 residues. Germline-derived CDR1 and CDR2 are SGHVS and FNYEAQ. CDR3 nucleotide sequence: TGTGCCAGCAGCTTAGTACACCTCCAGGCAAAACTGTTTTTT. Protein sequence: CASSLVHLQAKLFF.

The CDR3 protein is CASSLDPLAGETQYF. The CDR3 nucleotides are TGTGCCAGCAGCTTAGACCCTTTAGCGGGCGAGACCCAGTACTTC. The chain employs TRBV7-2 and TRBJ2-5; 7 bases match TRBD2. Per germline, CDR1 SGHTA and CDR2 FQGNSA. There are 15 residues in the CDR3. V lost 1 base, J lost 5 bases, and 7 bases stayed unmatched.

This chain joins TRBV13 and TRBJ1-2; D is unresolved. The CDR3 is 14 residues long. Germline V gives CDR1 PRHDT, CDR2 FYEKMQ (reference sequence). V dropped 0 bases and J dropped 5 bases, with 10 bases sitting between them. This CDR3 is CASSLGLIVYGYTF. The DNA for the CDR3 is TGTGCCAGCAGCTTAGGACTTATCGTATATGGCTACACCTTC. The whole variable domain, remainder taken from reference TRBV13 and TRBJ1-2, is AAGVIQSPRHLIKEKRETATLKCYPIPRHDTVYWYQQGPGQDPQFLISFYEKMQSDKGSIPDRFSAQQFSDYHSELNMSSLELGDSALYFCASSLGLIVYGYTFGSGTRLTVV.

Ten or more counts support this clonotype. The rearrangement joins TRBV7-9 to TRBJ2-3; D is undetermined. The CDR3 is 16 amino acids. Germline V gives CDR1 SEHNR, CDR2 FQNEAQ (reference sequence). Between the trimmed V and J ends, which lost 6 bases and 0 bases, there was a span of 16 bases. The CDR3 is CASRPLKTHSTDTQYF. The CDR3 DNA follows: TGTGCCAGCAGACCCCTGAAGACTCATAGCACAGATACGCAGTATTTT. The whole variable domain, filled in from reference TRBV7-9 and TRBJ2-3, reads DTGVSQNPRHKITKRGQNVTFRCDPISEHNRLYWYRQTLGQGPEFLTYFQNEAQLEKSRLLSDRFSAERPKGSFSTLEIQRTEQGDSAMYLCASRPLKTHSTDTQYFGPGTRLTVL.

This clonotype was counted between two and nine times. DNA for the CDR3: TGTGCCAGCACCATTGACAGGGGAGGCGAGCAGTACTTC. Amino acid sequence: CASTIDRGGEQYF. J is TRBJ2-7 and V is TRBV7-9, with TRBD1 matching 8 bases. This CDR3 region has 13 residues. From germline, CDR1 is SEHNR and CDR2 FQNEAQ (reference sequence). Trimming removed 7 bases from V and 6 bases from J; junction bases left unmatched: 8.

This clonotype was counted a few times. This chain links TRBV7-2 with TRBJ1-1; D not resolved. CDR1 and CDR2 from the germline V gene are SGHTA and FQGNSA. V was shortened by 1 base and J by 3 bases, with 9 bases between the two germline ends. This CDR3 has 14 residues. CDR3 amino acids: CASSLGYWDTEAFF. CDR3 in DNA: TGTGCCAGCAGCTTAGGTTACTGGGACACTGAAGCTTTCTTT.

Only a few counts were recorded for this clonotype. CDR3 nucleotides: TGTGCCAGCAGTTACGACTCAACCAGCGGTCAGCCCCAGCATTTT. As protein: CASSYDSTSGQPQHF. This chain links TRBV6-5 with TRBJ1-5; D is unclear. Germline loops: CDR1 MNHEY, CDR2 SVGAGI. Trimming pared 2 bases from V and 6 bases from J, leaving 14 bases between. This CDR3 is 15 amino acids long.

This clonotype was seen a few times. J is TRBJ2-1 and V is TRBV15; D is undetermined. Germline V gene data show CDR1 as LNHNV and CDR2 as YYDKDF (reference sequence). Trimming took off 0 bases at V and 15 bases at J, with 15 bases between the two ends. The CDR3 is made up of 13 amino acids. Here the CDR3 DNA reads TGTGCCACCAGCAGAGATCCCCGTAGATCAGCGTTCTTC. Its translation: CATSRDPRRSAFF.

Ten or more counts support this clonotype. The V and J genes are TRBV7-9 and TRBJ2-2; 9 nucleotides match TRBD2. The germline CDR1 and CDR2 sequences are SEHNR and FQNEAQ (reference sequence). V lost 4 bases and J lost 7; bases outside the gene matches: 7. CDR3 length: 15 amino acids. The CDR3 coding sequence is TGTGCCAGCAGCTCCATAGCGGGAGCGATCGGGGAGCTGTTTTTT. It codes for CASSSIAGAIGELFF.

The V and J genes are TRBV19 and TRBJ1-5, with D maybe TRBD1 (6 bases). CDR1 LNHDA and CDR2 SQIVND come from the germline V gene (reference sequence). The CDR3 contains 17 residues. Trimming took 0 bases from V and 5 from J, leaving 17 bases between them. For the CDR3, the DNA is TGTGCCAGTAGTATAGATGAAAACAGGGCACCATATCAGCCCCAGCATTTT. Translated, it gives CASSIDENRAPYQPQHF.

V usage is TRBV5-1 and J usage is TRBJ2-3; no clear D. V was shortened by 0 bases and J by 5 bases, with 7 bases between the two germline ends. CDR3 length: 13 amino acids. Germline loops: CDR1 SGHRS, CDR2 YFSETQ. CDR3 amino acids: CASSLAFGDTQYF. CDR3 DNA: TGCGCCAGCAGCTTGGCCTTCGGAGATACGCAGTATTTT.

The V call is TRBV6-5, the J call TRBJ2-2, with a tentative D call TRBD2 (6 bases). Per germline, CDR1 MNHEY and CDR2 SVGAGI. The germline V and J ends were trimmed by 1 base and 2 bases, with 17 bases remaining between them. This CDR3 comprises 18 residues. The CDR3 here is CASSYWEDGWRNTGELFF. The CDR3 nucleotides are TGTGCCAGCAGTTACTGGGAGGATGGTTGGAGAAACACCGGGGAGCTGTTTTTT.

V is TRBV20-1 and J is TRBJ1-2; D is possibly TRBD1 (6 bases). Germline-derived CDR1 and CDR2 are DFQATT and SNEGSKA (reference sequence). V was clipped by 3 bases and J by 3 bases, with 14 bases between them. CDR3 length: 14 residues. The CDR3 protein is CSASGGGADYGYTF. CDR3 coding DNA: TGCAGTGCTAGCGGAGGGGGGGCCGACTATGGCTACACCTTC.

The chain recombines TRBV5-1 with TRBJ1-1, with D perhaps matching TRBD1 (5 bases). V lost 0 bases to trimming and J lost 4 bases, with 25 bases between them. Germline CDR1 is SGHRS and CDR2 is YFSETQ. CDR3 size: 19 residues. CDR3 nucleotide sequence: TGCGCCAGCAGCTTGGGGATTTCCTCACTCAGGGTGGGGAGCACTGAAGCTTTCTTT. This encodes CASSLGISSLRVGSTEAFF.

The rearrangement links TRBV6-2 or TRBV6-3 to TRBJ2-7; D is tentatively TRBD1 or TRBD2 (5 bases each). V lost 7 bases and J lost 3, with 13 bases in between. This CDR3 spans 13 amino acids. From germline, CDR1 is MNHEY and CDR2 SVGEGT. In nucleotides, the CDR3 is TGTGCCAGCATGGGGACCCCACACTACGAGCAGTACTTC. Translating it yields CASMGTPHYEQYF.

This clonotype was seen a few times. The chain joins TRBV5-1 to TRBJ2-7; D remains unclear. Deletions cut 0 bases from V and 2 bases from J, with 12 bases between. The CDR3 runs 15 residues. Germline CDR1 reads SGHRS; CDR2 reads YFSETQ. CDR3 in amino acids: CASSLVPSGPYEQYF. The CDR3 DNA follows: TGCGCCAGCAGCTTGGTTCCGTCAGGACCCTACGAGCAGTACTTC.

CDR3 amino acids: CASSQVGETLSYNEQFF. The CDR3 DNA is TGTGCCAGCAGCCAAGTGGGCGAGACTTTGTCCTACAATGAGCAGTTCTTC. J is TRBJ2-1 and V is TRBV4-2, with D unresolved. The CDR3 has 17 residues. CDR1 and CDR2 from the germline V gene are LGHNA and YNFKEQ. V shed 1 base and J shed 1 base, with 14 bases lying between them.

The chain employs TRBV6-1 and TRBJ2-3; 8 nucleotides agree with TRBD1. Germline CDR1 MNHNS, CDR2 SASEGT. After removal of 11 bases from V and 5 bases from J, the junction contained 15 bases not matched to a gene. The CDR3 sequence is 15 residues long. The CDR3: CAASKGDRRGDTQYF. The CDR3 nucleotides are TGTGCCGCCAGCAAGGGGGACAGGAGAGGAGATACGCAGTATTTT.

Notes on this clonotype: A much larger clonotype is one base distant, so this may be a read error. The V and J genes are TRBV7-2 and TRBJ1-2; D not resolved. The CDR3 length is 13 residues. The V gene's germline CDR1 is SGHTA and CDR2 FQGNSA. With 1 base removed from V and 3 bases from J, the gap between germline ends came to 6 bases. The chain's CDR3 is CASSLGGYYGYTF. CDR3 bases: TGTGCCAGCAGCTTAGGAGGGTACTATGGCTACACCTTC.

The chain has TRBV6-6 and TRBJ1-2; D gene unclear. The ends were cut back, 8 bases at V and 6 bases at J, with 22 bases in the middle. The CDR3 covers 15 residues. Germline values: CDR1 MNHNY, CDR2 SVGAGI (reference sequence). CDR3 DNA sequence: TGTGCCAGCTCCTTAGTGGGTAGGAGCCCGGATGGCTACACCTTC. Translating gives CASSLVGRSPDGYTF.